This T cell receptor beta chain was obtained from a study of cytomegalovirus exposure and HLA in healthy donors. Study findings and constraints: Published work reported that the classifier diagnosed cytomegalovirus status with high specificity and sensitivity. TCR beta chains numbering some 160 were designated cytomegalovirus-associated.

The germline CDR1 and CDR2 sequences are MNHEY and SVGAGI. The CDR3 runs to 16 residues. V lost 2 bases and J 1 base, leaving 15 bases between the germline ends. The donors were part of the validation cohort, which consisted of about 130 subjects and was separate from the first cohort of several hundred subjects. The data were produced by immunoSEQ multiplex PCR, yet TCRdb's version contains in-frame clones alone and is incomplete. The sample contains around 240,000 clones, 85% to 90% of which appear only once. About this clone: What it binds is not known.

This receptor was identified in a woman between 18 and 29 years old in good health and CMV-seronegative. The gene calls are TRBV6-5 and TRBJ2-7; D gene uncertain. The sample comprised PBMCs. CDR3 protein: CASSYVPGAISYEQYF. The DNA for the CDR3 is TGTGCCAGCAGTTACGTCCCAGGCGCGATTTCCTACGAGCAGTACTTC.